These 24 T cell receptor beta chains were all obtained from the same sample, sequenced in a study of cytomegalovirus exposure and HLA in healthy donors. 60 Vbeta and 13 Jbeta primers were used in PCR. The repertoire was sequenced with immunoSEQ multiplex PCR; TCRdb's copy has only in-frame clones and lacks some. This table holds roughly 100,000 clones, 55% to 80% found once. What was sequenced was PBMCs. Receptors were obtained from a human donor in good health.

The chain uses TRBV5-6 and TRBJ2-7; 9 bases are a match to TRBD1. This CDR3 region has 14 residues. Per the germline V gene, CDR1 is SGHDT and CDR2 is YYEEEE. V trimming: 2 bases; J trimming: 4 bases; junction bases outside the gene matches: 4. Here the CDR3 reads CASSLGTGMYEQYF. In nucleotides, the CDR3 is TGTGCCAGCAGCTTAGGGACAGGGATGTACGAGCAGTACTTC.

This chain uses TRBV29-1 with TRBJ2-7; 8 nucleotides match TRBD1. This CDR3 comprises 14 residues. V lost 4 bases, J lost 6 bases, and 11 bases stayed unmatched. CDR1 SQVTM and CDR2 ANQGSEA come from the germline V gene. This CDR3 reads CSVAPDRVRGEQYF. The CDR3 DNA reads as TGCAGCGTTGCCCCGGACAGGGTGAGAGGCGAGCAGTACTTC.

CDR3: CSVGRGTYEQYF. CDR3 nucleotides: TGCAGCGTTGGTAGGGGAACCTACGAGCAGTACTTC. The chain joins TRBV29-1 to TRBJ2-7; D may be TRBD1 (5 bases). The CDR3 has 12 residues. The V end was cut by 4 bases, the J end by 2 bases, with 9 bases between. Germline loops: CDR1 SQVTM, CDR2 ANQGSEA.

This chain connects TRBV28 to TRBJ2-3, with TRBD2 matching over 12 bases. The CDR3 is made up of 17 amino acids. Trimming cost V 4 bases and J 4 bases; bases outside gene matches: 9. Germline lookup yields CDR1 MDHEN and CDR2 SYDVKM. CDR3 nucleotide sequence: TGTGCCAGCAGTTCTTACCTAGCGGGAGGGATCGCAGATACGCAGTATTTT. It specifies CASSSYLAGGIADTQYF.

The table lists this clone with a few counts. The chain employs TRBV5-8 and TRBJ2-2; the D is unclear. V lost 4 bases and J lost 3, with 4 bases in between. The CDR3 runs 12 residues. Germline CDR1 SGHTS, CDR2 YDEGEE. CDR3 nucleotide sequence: TGTGCCAGCAGCCCATACACCGGGGAGCTGTTTTTT. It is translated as CASSPYTGELFF.

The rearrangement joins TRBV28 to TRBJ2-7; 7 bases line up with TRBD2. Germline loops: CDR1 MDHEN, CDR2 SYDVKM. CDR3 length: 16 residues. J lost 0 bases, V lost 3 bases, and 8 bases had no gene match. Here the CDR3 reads CASSFGQRGSSYEQYF. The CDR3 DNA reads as TGTGCCAGCAGTTTTGGTCAGCGGGGCAGCTCCTACGAGCAGTACTTC. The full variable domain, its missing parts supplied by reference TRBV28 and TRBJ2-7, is DVKVTQSSRYLVKRTGEKVFLECVQDMDHENMFWYRQDPGLGLRLIYFSYDVKMKEKGDIPEGYSVSREKKERFSLILESASTNQTSMYLCASSFGQRGSSYEQYFGPGTRLTVT.

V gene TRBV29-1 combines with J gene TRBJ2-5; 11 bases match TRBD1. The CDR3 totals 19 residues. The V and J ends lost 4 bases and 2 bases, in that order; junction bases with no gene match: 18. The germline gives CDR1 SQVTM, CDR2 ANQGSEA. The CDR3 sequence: CSVGRPWGQGVTGQETQYF. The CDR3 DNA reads TGCAGCGTTGGCCGGCCTTGGGGACAGGGGGTTACGGGTCAAGAGACCCAGTACTTC.

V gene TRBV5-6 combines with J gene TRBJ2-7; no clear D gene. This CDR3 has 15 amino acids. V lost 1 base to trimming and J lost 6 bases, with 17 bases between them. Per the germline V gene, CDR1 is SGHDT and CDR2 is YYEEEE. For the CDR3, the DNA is TGTGCCAGCAGCTTGCTGTCTAGAATTACGCGCGAGCAGTACTTC. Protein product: CASSLLSRITREQYF.

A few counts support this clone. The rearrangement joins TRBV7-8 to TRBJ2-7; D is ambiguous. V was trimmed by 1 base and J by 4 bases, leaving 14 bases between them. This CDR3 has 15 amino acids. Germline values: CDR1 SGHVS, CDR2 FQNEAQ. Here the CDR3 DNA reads TGTGCCAGCAGCTTAGTCTCCTTATCACAATACGAGCAGTACTTC. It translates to CASSLVSLSQYEQYF.

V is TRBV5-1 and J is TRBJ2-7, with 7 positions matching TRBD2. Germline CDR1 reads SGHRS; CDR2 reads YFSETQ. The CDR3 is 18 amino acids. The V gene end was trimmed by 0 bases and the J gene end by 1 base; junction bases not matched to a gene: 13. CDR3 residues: CASSLAIGGSSWSYEQYF. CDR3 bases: TGCGCCAGCAGCTTGGCTATTGGCGGGAGTTCTTGGTCCTACGAGCAGTACTTC.

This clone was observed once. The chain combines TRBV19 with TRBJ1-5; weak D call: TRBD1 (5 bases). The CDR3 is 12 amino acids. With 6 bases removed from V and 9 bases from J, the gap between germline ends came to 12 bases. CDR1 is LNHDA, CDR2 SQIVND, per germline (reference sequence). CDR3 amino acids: CASSESRGPQHF. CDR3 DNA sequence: TGTGCCAGTAGCGAATCAAGGGGGCCCCAGCATTTT.

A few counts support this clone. The CDR3 DNA reads as TGTGCCAGCAGTGCTCCGGACAGGTTCTCTGGAAACACCATATATTTT. Its translation: CASSAPDRFSGNTIYF. This chain connects TRBV6-1 to TRBJ1-3; 7 nucleotides match TRBD1. With V trimmed by 4 bases and J by 0 bases, 6 bases remained unmatched. Germline CDR1 is MNHNS and CDR2 is SASEGT. This CDR3 region has 16 residues.

CDR3 nucleotide sequence: TGTGCTAGTGGCCTAGGGGAGGGCTCATCCTACGAGCAGTACTTC. Translation gives CASGLGEGSSYEQYF. This chain joins TRBV12-5 and TRBJ2-7, with 7 bases identical to TRBD2. The germline V gene encodes CDR1 LGHNT and CDR2 FRNRAP. The V segment lost 6 bases and the J segment 1 base; nucleotides outside the gene matches: 9. The CDR3 is 15 residues long.

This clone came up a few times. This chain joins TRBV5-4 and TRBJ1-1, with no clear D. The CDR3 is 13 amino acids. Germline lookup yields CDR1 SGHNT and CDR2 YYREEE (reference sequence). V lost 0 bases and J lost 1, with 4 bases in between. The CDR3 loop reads CASSLDRNTEAFF. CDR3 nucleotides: TGTGCCAGCAGCTTGGACAGGAACACTGAAGCTTTCTTT.

As DNA, the CDR3 is TGCGCCAGCAGCCCCGGGACAACCTACGAGCAGTACTTC. It specifies CASSPGTTYEQYF. The V and J genes are TRBV10-2 and TRBJ2-7; D possibly corresponds to TRBD1 (6 bases). This CDR3 is 13 amino acids long. CDR1 and CDR2 from the germline V gene are WSHSY and SAAADI. V gave up 6 bases and J gave up 2 bases, with 11 bases separating them.

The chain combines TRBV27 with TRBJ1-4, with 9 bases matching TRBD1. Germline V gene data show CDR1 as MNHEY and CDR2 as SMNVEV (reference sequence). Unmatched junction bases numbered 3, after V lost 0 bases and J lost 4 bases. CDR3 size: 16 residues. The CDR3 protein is CASSLSLDRGNEKLFF. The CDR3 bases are TGTGCCAGCAGTTTATCATTGGACAGGGGTAATGAAAAACTGTTTTTT.

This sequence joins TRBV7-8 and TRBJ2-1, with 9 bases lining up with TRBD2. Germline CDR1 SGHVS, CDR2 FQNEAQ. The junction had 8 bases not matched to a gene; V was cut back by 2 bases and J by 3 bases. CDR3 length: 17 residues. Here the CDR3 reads CASSLLRRTSDYNEQFF. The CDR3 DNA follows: TGTGCCAGCAGCTTACTCCGAAGGACTAGCGACTACAATGAGCAGTTCTTC.

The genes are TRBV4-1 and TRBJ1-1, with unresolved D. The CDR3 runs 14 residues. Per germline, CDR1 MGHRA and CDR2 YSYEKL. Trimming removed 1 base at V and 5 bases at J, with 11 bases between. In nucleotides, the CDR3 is TGCGCCAGCAGCCAAGGGCCCGTCGGGACTGAAGCTTTCTTT. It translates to CASSQGPVGTEAFF.

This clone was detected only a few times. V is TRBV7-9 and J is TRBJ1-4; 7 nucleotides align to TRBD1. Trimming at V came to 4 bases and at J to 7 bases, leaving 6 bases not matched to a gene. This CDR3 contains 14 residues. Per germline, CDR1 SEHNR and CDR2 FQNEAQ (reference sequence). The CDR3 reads CASSSGTAGEKLFF. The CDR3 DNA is TGTGCCAGCAGCTCCGGGACAGCGGGTGAAAAACTGTTTTTT.

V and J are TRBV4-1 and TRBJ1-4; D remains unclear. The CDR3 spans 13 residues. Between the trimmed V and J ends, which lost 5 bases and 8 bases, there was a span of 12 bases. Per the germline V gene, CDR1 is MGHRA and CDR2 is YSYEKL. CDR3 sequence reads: CASSFISSEKLFF. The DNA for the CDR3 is TGCGCCAGCAGCTTCATATCGAGCGAAAAACTGTTTTTT.

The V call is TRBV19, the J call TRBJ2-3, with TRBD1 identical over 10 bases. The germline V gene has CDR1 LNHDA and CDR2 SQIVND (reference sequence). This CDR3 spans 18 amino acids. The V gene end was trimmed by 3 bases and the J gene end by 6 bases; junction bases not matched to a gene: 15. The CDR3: CASSIYYPPGQGTDTQYF. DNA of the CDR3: TGTGCCAGTAGTATCTACTACCCGCCGGGACAGGGGACCGATACGCAGTATTTT.

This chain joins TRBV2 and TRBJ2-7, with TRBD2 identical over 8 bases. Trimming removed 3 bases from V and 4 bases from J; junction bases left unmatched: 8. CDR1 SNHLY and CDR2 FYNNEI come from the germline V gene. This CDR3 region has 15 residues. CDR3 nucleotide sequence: TGTGCCAGCAGTGAGAGGAAAGCGGGGGCTTACGAGCAGTACTTC. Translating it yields CASSERKAGAYEQYF. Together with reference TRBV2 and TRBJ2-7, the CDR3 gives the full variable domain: EPEVTQTPSHQVTQMGQEVILRCVPISNHLYFYWYRQILGQKVEFLVSFYNNEISEKSEIFDDQFSVERPDGSNFTLKIRSTKLEDSAMYFCASSERKAGAYEQYFGPGTRLTVT.

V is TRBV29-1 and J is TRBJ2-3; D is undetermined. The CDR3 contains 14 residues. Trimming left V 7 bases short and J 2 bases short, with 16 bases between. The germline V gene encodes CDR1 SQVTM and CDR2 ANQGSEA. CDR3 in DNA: TGCAGCGCCGACATCAAATATCCCACAGATACGCAGTATTTT. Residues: CSADIKYPTDTQYF.

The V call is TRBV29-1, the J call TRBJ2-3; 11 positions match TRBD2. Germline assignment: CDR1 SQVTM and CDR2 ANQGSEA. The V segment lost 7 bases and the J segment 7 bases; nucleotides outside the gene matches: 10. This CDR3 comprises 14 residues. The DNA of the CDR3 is TGCAGCGGCTATACTAGCGGGAGCTATCATACGCAGTATTTT. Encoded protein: CSGYTSGSYHTQYF.